This paragraph reports one T cell receptor beta chain. What it binds is not known. The source of the sample is a study of T cell clonotyping in hematopoietic cell transplantation. Findings and caveats of the study: Pathologically expanded recipient clonotypes increased progressively from day 30 to day 180 as diversity fell.

TCRdb's copy holds only in-frame clones and misses some; the assay was immunoSEQ multiplex PCR. The profile shows 9,000 or so clones, 65% to 90% of them singletons. Germline V gene lookup returns CDR1 ENHRY and CDR2 SYGVKD. This CDR3 contains 14 residues. Trimming at V came to 5 bases and at J to 5 bases, leaving 2 bases not matched to a gene. Here the sequenced sample was PBMCs, taken 180 days after allogeneic stem cell transplant. The chain recombines TRBV10-3 with TRBJ2-1, with 11 bases aligning to TRBD2. This sequence originates from a female patient younger than 45 who had an allogeneic stem cell transplant, so the T cells may come from the graft donor. Some clones in this sample may be carry-over from other donors' samples. In DNA form, the CDR3 reads TGTGCCATCAGTCCGGGACTAGCGGACAATGAGCAGTTCTTC. Its protein is CAISPGLADNEQFF.